These 9 T cell receptor beta chains came from one sample sequenced in a study of metastatic and nonmetastatic thyroid tumors. Prior to thyroid surgery, none of the patients had received any treatment. TCRdb re-clonotyped the PCR reads via MiXCR. The sample contains just over 20,000 clones, approximately 12% of which appear only once. Sequenced sample: blood. The receptors were sampled from a male donor with papillary thyroid cancer or a benign thyroid nodule (not recorded which). Some clones in this sample may be carry-over from other donors' samples.

As regards this clone: This could be a read error, since a much larger clone is one nucleotide away. This sample includes further DNA sequences coding for the same CDR3. The chain has TRBV14 and TRBJ2-5, with 7 bases aligning to TRBD2. The CDR3 has 13 amino acids. The junction had 3 bases not matched to a gene; V was cut back by 3 bases and J by 5 bases. The germline CDR1 and CDR2 sequences are SGHDN and FVKESK. This CDR3 reads CASSQGLRETQYF. The CDR3 region has the DNA TGTGCCAGCAGCCAGGGACTACGGGAGACCCAGTACTTC.

This rearrangement joins TRBV7-8 to TRBJ2-2, with unresolved D. In germline, CDR1 is SGHVS, CDR2 FQNEAQ. The V and J ends lost 5 bases and 1 base respectively, with 8 bases between them. This CDR3 has 14 residues. Here the CDR3 DNA reads TGTGCCAGCAGCAAAAGGGAGAACACCGGGGAGCTGTTTTTT. Amino acid sequence: CASSKRENTGELFF.

In this sample, this clone turned up a few times. V usage is TRBV28 and J usage is TRBJ1-5; D is unclear. The CDR3 contains 16 residues. The germline gives CDR1 MDHEN, CDR2 SYDVKM. Trimming pared 6 bases from V and 0 bases from J, leaving 15 bases between. The CDR3 coding sequence is TGTGCCAGCAGCCGGCGGGCGGCAAATAGCAATCAGCCCCAGCATTTT. Translating gives CASSRRAANSNQPQHF.

Many counts were recorded for this clone. V and J are TRBV11-1 and TRBJ2-1, with 8 bases aligning to TRBD2. Losses at the gene ends were 0 bases for V and 2 bases for J; bases not matched to a gene: 6. This CDR3 spans 17 amino acids. Germline CDR1 SGHAT, CDR2 FQDESV (reference sequence). The CDR3 DNA reads TGTGCCAGCAGCTTAGCCCTAACTAGCGGAGCCTACAATGAGCAGTTCTTC. Amino acids: CASSLALTSGAYNEQFF.

This clone was detected many times. The chain links TRBV6-2 or TRBV6-3 to TRBJ1-5, with D unclear. With 6 bases removed from V and 2 bases from J, the gap between germline ends came to 8 bases. The CDR3 has 13 amino acids. The germline CDR1 and CDR2 sequences are MNHEY and SVGEGT. CDR3 bases: TGTGCCAGCAGAGGTCTTGGCAATCAGCCCCAGCATTTT. Its protein is CASRGLGNQPQHF.

V usage is TRBV27 and J usage is TRBJ1-6; no definite D call. Trimming pared 4 bases from V and 10 bases from J, leaving 11 bases between. Per the germline V gene, CDR1 is MNHEY and CDR2 is SMNVEV (reference sequence). The length of the CDR3 is 13 residues. Written as DNA, the CDR3 is TGTGCCAGCAGTTCGTATCATGGATCACCCCTCCACTTT. Translated, it gives CASSSYHGSPLHF.

This clone has a count of ten or more. V usage is TRBV19 and J usage is TRBJ2-1; the D is unclear. The ends were cut back, 3 bases at V and 6 bases at J, with 9 bases in the middle. Germline loops: CDR1 LNHDA, CDR2 SQIVND (reference sequence). The CDR3 loop spans 13 amino acids. The DNA for the CDR3 is TGTGCCAGTAGTATTAGCTGGGCCAATGAGCAGTTCTTC. Translation: CASSISWANEQFF.

By share, this clone ranks as medium-sized (0.01 to 0.1%). V usage is TRBV12-3 or TRBV12-4 and J usage is TRBJ2-1; perhaps TRBD2 as D (5 bases). The CDR3 runs 15 residues. Trimming removed 6 bases from V and 3 bases from J, with 15 bases in between. CDR3 coding DNA: TGTGCCAGCAGACGATTGAGCGGAAGCTACAATGAGCAGTTCTTC. Encoded protein: CASRRLSGSYNEQFF.

This clone has at least ten counts. The chain couples TRBV5-5 to TRBJ2-7, with 7 bases fitting TRBD2. CDR1 and CDR2 from the germline V gene are SGHKS and YYEKEE (reference sequence). This CDR3 has 15 amino acids. With 6 bases clipped from V and 0 bases from J, the junction kept 9 bases outside the gene matches. The CDR3, as DNA: TGTGCCAGCACCGTGGGTGCGGGAGTCTCCTACGAGCAGTACTTC. As protein: CASTVGAGVSYEQYF.